One sample yielded the 11 T cell receptor beta chains listed below, sequenced in a study of shared clonotypes between healthy human individuals. Clones were read by immunoSEQ multiplex PCR, and TCRdb kept only the in-frame ones, dropping some. The sample lists about 820,000 clones; about 91% were seen once. Positive CCR7 selection of CD45RO-negative cells yielded the naive CD8 cells, and terminally differentiated effector memory CD45RA+ cells were excluded. Sequencing was carried out using naive CD8+ T cells sorted from blood. The receptors were gathered from a man aged 25 to 40 in good health.

V usage is TRBV19 and J usage is TRBJ2-7, with D tentatively TRBD2 (5 bases). Trimming took off 6 bases at V and 3 bases at J, with 15 bases between the two ends. CDR3 size: 14 residues. The germline V gene has CDR1 LNHDA and CDR2 SQIVND (reference sequence). The CDR3 sequence is CASRTRAGLYEQYF. Here the CDR3 DNA reads TGTGCCAGTAGAACAAGGGCAGGACTCTACGAGCAGTACTTC.

This clone has a single count. This rearrangement joins TRBV28 to TRBJ1-1; D unclear. CDR1 is MDHEN and CDR2 is SYDVKM in the germline V gene. Trimming pared 3 bases from V and 12 bases from J, leaving 17 bases between. This CDR3 comprises 13 residues. CDR3 in DNA: TGTGCCAGCAGTTTCCCGGCCGAATTTGGGTCTTTCTTT. Amino acid sequence: CASSFPAEFGSFF.

This clone was seen only once. The rearrangement joins TRBV15 to TRBJ2-7, with 12 bases matching TRBD2. Trimming took 1 base from V and 1 from J; bases not matched to a gene: 5. Germline CDR1 LNHNV, CDR2 YYDKDF (reference sequence). This CDR3 spans 17 amino acids. CDR3 in amino acids: CATSRGLAGEGSYEQYF. Here the CDR3 DNA reads TGTGCCACCAGCAGAGGACTAGCGGGAGAAGGATCCTACGAGCAGTACTTC.

The V and J genes are TRBV9 and TRBJ2-6; D gene unclear. The V gene's germline CDR1 is SGDLS and CDR2 YYNGEE. V shed 3 bases and J shed 0 bases, with 10 bases lying between them. This CDR3 contains 16 residues. The CDR3 sequence is CASSGILGSGANVLTF. For the CDR3, the DNA is TGTGCCAGCAGCGGAATATTGGGCTCTGGGGCCAACGTCCTGACTTTC.

Worth noting for this clone: Other DNA sequences in this sample translate to the same CDR3. The chain carries TRBV27 and TRBJ2-7; possibly TRBD1 or TRBD2 for D (6 bases each). Germline-derived CDR1 and CDR2 are MNHEY and SMNVEV (reference sequence). This CDR3 is 14 amino acids long. V was shortened by 6 bases and J by 0 bases, with 12 bases between the two germline ends. This chain's CDR3 is CASSGGDSSYEQYF. The DNA for the CDR3 is TGTGCCAGCAGCGGGGGCGACAGCTCCTACGAGCAGTACTTC.

About this clone itself: This may be a read error: a much more frequent sequence differs by one nucleotide. The same CDR3 also results from other DNA sequences found in this sample. The chain links TRBV10-2 to TRBJ2-7; D is ambiguous. V lost 0 bases to trimming and J lost 0 bases, with 6 bases between them. CDR3 length: 14 residues. Germline CDR1 WSHSY, CDR2 SAAADI. The CDR3 here is CASSESGSSYEQYF. The CDR3 DNA reads as TGCGCCAGCAGTGAGTCGGGAAGCTCCTACGAGCAGTACTTC.

This clone was detected a few times. The gene calls are TRBV7-6 and TRBJ2-7, with 8 bases matching TRBD2. This CDR3 region has 14 residues. V was clipped by 5 bases and J by 7 bases; unmatched bases: 10. Looked up from germline, CDR1 is SGHVS and CDR2 is FNYEAQ. This CDR3 is CASSLGTRGREQYF. The CDR3 DNA is TGTGCCAGCAGCCTTGGGACTAGGGGGAGGGAGCAGTACTTC. The whole variable domain, remainder taken from reference TRBV7-6 and TRBJ2-7, is GAGVSQSPRYKVTKRGQDVALRCDPISGHVSLYWYRQALGQGPEFLTYFNYEAQQDKSGLPNDRFSAERPEGSISTLTIQRTEQRDSAMYRCASSLGTRGREQYFGPGTRLTVT.

This rearrangement joins TRBV9 to TRBJ2-1, with TRBD2 matching over 8 bases. The CDR3 runs to 16 residues. V lost 0 bases and J lost 4; bases outside the gene matches: 6. Germline V gene lookup returns CDR1 SGDLS and CDR2 YYNGEE. CDR3 sequence (DNA): TGTGCCAGCAGCGTAGGCTTTACTAGCGGTTACAATGAGCAGTTCTTC. It yields the protein CASSVGFTSGYNEQFF.

This sequence joins TRBV11-2 and TRBJ2-1; D is possibly TRBD2 (6 bases). Trimming took 1 base from V and 0 from J, leaving 10 bases between them. Per the germline V gene, CDR1 is SGHAT and CDR2 is FQNNGV. There are 16 residues in the CDR3. The CDR3 coding sequence is TGTGCCAGCAGCTTAGTCGTAGCGGACTCCTACAATGAGCAGTTCTTC. This translates into CASSLVVADSYNEQFF.

To note about this clone: This sample includes further DNA sequences coding for the same CDR3. This sequence joins TRBV13 and TRBJ2-7; D is possibly TRBD2 (5 bases). Trimming removed 1 base from V and 2 bases from J, with 12 bases in between. The germline V gene encodes CDR1 PRHDT and CDR2 FYEKMQ (reference sequence). The CDR3 has 15 residues. The CDR3 region has the DNA TGTGCCAGCAGCTTAGACGGGGTCGCAGCCTACGAGCAGTACTTC. It codes for CASSLDGVAAYEQYF.

The table lists this clone with a count of one. The chain has TRBV5-1 and TRBJ2-1; D not resolved. The CDR3 extends over 15 amino acids. Trimming left V 0 bases short and J 1 base short, with 8 bases between. Germline CDR1 is SGHRS and CDR2 is YFSETQ. CDR3 bases: TGCGCCAGCAGCTTGGCTGGGGAATCCTACAATGAGCAGTTCTTC. Translated, it gives CASSLAGESYNEQFF.